This TCR beta chain was captured by sequencing in a study of post-analysis software for immune sequencing data. Study at large: Secondary progressive, relapsing-remitting and progressive-relapsing multiple sclerosis were among the included disease courses.

Turning to this clonotype: Its antigen is still unknown.

The CDR3 is 15 residues long. Trimming took 4 bases from V and 5 from J, leaving 18 bases between them. Germline loops: CDR1 DFQATT, CDR2 SNEGSKA (reference sequence). Tagging with unique molecular identifiers was a feature of the TCR beta cDNA libraries. TCRdb re-called the PCR reads with MiXCR, one entry per CDR3 protein. The data hold fewer than 850,000 distinct CDR3 sequences, with 25% to 30% observed a single time. The study, taken as a whole, reports: In patients, about five TRBV segments were more frequent than in controls, with TRBV5-6, TRBV5-1 and TRBV20-1 among them. Comparison with controls showed significantly lower normalized Chao1 diversity in multiple sclerosis patients.

The source material was blood. The receptor comes from a girl aged 5-17 years with multiple sclerosis. V usage is TRBV20-1 and J usage is TRBJ2-1; D may match TRBD1 or TRBD2 (5 bases each). The CDR3 is CSANLYGTPDNEQFF. As DNA, the CDR3 is TGCAGTGCTAACCTGTACGGGACGCCGGACAATGAGCAGTTCTTC.